The present TCR beta chain was sequenced within a study of OX40 agonist ivuxolimab in advanced cancers. Study overall: Ivuxolimab, an agonistic anti-OX40 (CD134) antibody, was given to patients.

Germline V gives CDR1 MNHEY, CDR2 SMNVEV (reference sequence). The CDR3 has 14 residues. Trimming left V 6 bases short and J 10 bases short, with 16 bases between. Data came from immunoSEQ multiplex PCR; TCRdb stores just in-frame clones and leaves some out. The table includes fewer than 55,000 clones, approximately 75% detected once. This TCR was sampled from an adult with an advanced solid tumor such as melanoma, head and neck, liver or kidney cancer. Here the sequenced sample was CD4+ or CD8+ T cells sorted from blood, taken in a trial of the OX40 agonist ivuxolimab. The V and J genes are TRBV27 and TRBJ1-6; TRBD1 might be the D (6 bases). The CDR3 DNA follows: TGTGCCAGCAGCCCGGGGGCAATGGGATCACCCCTCCACTTT. It specifies CASSPGAMGSPLHF.